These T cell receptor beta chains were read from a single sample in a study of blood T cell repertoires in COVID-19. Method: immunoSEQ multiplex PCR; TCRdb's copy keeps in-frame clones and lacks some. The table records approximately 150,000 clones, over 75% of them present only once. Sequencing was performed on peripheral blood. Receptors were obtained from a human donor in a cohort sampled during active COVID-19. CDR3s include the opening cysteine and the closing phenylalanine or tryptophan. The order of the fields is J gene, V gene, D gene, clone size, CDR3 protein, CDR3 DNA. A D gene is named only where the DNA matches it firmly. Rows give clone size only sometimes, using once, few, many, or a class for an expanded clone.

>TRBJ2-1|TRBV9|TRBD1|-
CASSVMGQGHNEQFF
TGTGCCAGCAGCGTAATGGGACAGGGCCACAATGAGCAGTTCTTC
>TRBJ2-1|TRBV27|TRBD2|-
CASGGGQPYNEQFF
TGTGCCAGCGGCGGGGGGCAACCCTACAATGAGCAGTTCTTC
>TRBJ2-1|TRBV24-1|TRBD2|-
CATGAGEYNEQFF
TGTGCCACCGGCGCGGGGGAGTACAATGAGCAGTTCTTC
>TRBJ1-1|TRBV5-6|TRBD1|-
CASSRRWGRTGPMNTEAFF
TGTGCCAGCAGCCGAAGGTGGGGGCGGACAGGACCAATGAACACTGAAGCTTTCTTT
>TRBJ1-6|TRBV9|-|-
CASSQEGNYNSPLHF
TGTGCCAGCAGCCAAGAGGGAAACTATAATTCACCCCTCCACTTT
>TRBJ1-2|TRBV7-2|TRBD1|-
CASSSPGQGLGGYTF
TGTGCCAGCAGCTCACCGGGACAGGGATTGGGCGGCTACACCTTC
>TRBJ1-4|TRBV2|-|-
CASSADGGTNEKLFF
TGTGCCAGCAGCGCGGACGGGGGGACTAATGAAAAACTGTTTTTT
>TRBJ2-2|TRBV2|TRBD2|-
CASSERGGSGTGELFF
TGTGCCAGCAGTGAAAGAGGCGGGAGCGGCACCGGGGAGCTGTTTTTT
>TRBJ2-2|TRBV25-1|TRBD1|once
CASSVSGQKAGELFF
TGTGCCAGCAGTGTCTCGGGACAGAAAGCCGGGGAGCTGTTTTTT
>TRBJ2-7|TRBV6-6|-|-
CASSPKRGYEQYF
TGTGCCAGCAGTCCCAAGCGTGGCTACGAGCAGTACTTC
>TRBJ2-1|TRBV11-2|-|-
CASTLTSMNEQFF
TGTGCCAGCACCCTGACTAGTATGAATGAGCAGTTCTTC
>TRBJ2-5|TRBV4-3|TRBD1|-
CASSQRAGGVQETQYF
TGCGCCAGCAGCCAACGGGCAGGGGGTGTCCAAGAGACCCAGTACTTC
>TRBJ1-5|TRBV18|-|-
CASSPGIQPQHF
TGTGCCAGCTCACCCGGTATTCAGCCCCAGCATTTT
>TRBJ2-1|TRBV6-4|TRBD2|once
CASSSTGFAGGLNEQFF
TGTGCCAGCAGTTCAACAGGGTTTGCGGGGGGGCTCAATGAGCAGTTCTTC
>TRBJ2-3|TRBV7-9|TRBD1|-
CASSQPGQGTDTQYF
TGTGCCAGCAGCCAACCGGGACAGGGCACAGATACGCAGTATTTT
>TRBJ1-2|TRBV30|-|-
CAWPSLGGIANYGYTF
TGTGCCTGGCCATCCTTGGGGGGGATTGCGAACTATGGCTACACCTTC
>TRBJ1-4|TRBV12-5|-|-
CASGQTWANEKLFF
TGTGCTAGTGGACAAACCTGGGCCAATGAAAAACTGTTTTTT
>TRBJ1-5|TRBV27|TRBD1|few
CASRPRTGGRGQPQHF
TGTGCCAGCAGGCCACGGACAGGGGGAAGAGGTCAGCCCCAGCATTTT
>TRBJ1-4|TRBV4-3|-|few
CAILPSVFF
TGCGCCATACTTCCATCGGTGTTTTTT
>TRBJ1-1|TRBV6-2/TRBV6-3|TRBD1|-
CASSTTGGALLNTEAFF
TGTGCCAGCAGTACAACAGGGGGCGCCTTGTTGAACACTGAAGCTTTCTTT
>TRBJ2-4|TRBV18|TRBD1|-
CASSPTGGKNIQYF
TGTGCCAGCTCACCGACAGGGGGCAAAAACATTCAGTACTTC
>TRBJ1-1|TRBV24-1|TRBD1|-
CATGQGNTEAFF
TGTGCCACCGGACAGGGGAACACTGAAGCTTTCTTT
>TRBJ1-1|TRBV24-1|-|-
CATSDTVEAFF
TGTGCCACCAGTGATACGGTTGAAGCTTTCTTT
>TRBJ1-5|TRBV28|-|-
CASSFPSIARGNQPQHF
TGTGCCAGCAGTTTTCCCTCGATAGCCCGGGGTAATCAGCCCCAGCATTTT
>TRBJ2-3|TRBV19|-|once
CASSWGRTPDTQYF
TGTGCCAGTAGTTGGGGGAGGACGCCAGATACGCAGTATTTT
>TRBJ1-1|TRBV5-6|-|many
CASSLGGLGTEAFF
TGTGCCAGCAGCTTGGGGGGCCTAGGGACTGAAGCTTTCTTT
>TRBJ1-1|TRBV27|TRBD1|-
CASSMTGLEAFF
TGTGCCAGCAGTATGACAGGGCTCGAAGCTTTCTTT
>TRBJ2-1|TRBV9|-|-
CASSVEATTDLGNEQFF
TGTGCCAGCAGCGTAGAAGCCACGACGGACTTGGGCAATGAGCAGTTCTTC
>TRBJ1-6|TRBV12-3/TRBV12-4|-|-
CASSTVTDSPLHF
TGTGCCAGCAGTACAGTGACAGATTCACCCCTCCACTTT
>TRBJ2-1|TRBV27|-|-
CASSLWPPSYNEQFF
TGTGCCAGCAGTTTATGGCCTCCCTCCTACAATGAGCAGTTCTTC
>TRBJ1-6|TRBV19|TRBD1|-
CATTGGDSPRSPLHF
TGTGCCACGACAGGTGGGGACAGCCCGCGGTCACCCCTCCACTTT
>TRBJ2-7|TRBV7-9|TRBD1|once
CASSPLRGTVSYEQYF
TGTGCCAGCAGCCCCCTTCGTGGGACAGTCTCCTACGAGCAGTACTTC
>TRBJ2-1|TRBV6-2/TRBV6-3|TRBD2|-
CASSYTSGRSSYNEQFF
TGTGCCAGCAGTTATACTAGCGGGAGGTCCTCCTACAATGAGCAGTTCTTC
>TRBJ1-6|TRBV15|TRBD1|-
CATSIGGGFNSPLHF
TGTGCCACCAGCATAGGAGGGGGCTTTAATTCACCCCTCCACTTT
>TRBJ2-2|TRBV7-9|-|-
CASSPSRAGELFF
TGTGCCAGCAGCCCAAGCAGGGCCGGGGAGCTGTTTTTT
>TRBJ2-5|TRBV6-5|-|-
CASSRGQNQETQYF
TGTGCCAGCAGCCGTGGACAGAACCAAGAGACCCAGTACTTC
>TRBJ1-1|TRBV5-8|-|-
CASTPGRENTEAFF
TGTGCCAGCACGCCGGGCCGGGAGAACACTGAAGCTTTCTTT
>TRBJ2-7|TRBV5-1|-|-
CASSFLSNSGPTPYEQYF
TGCGCCAGCAGCTTTCTAAGTAATAGCGGTCCTACCCCCTACGAGCAGTACTTC
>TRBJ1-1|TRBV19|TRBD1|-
CASSVFTGGQNTEAFF
TGTGCCAGTAGTGTCTTTACAGGGGGCCAGAACACTGAAGCTTTCTTT
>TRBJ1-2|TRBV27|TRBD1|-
CASSLYDRDPYGYTF
TGTGCCAGCAGTTTATACGACAGGGATCCTTATGGCTACACCTTC
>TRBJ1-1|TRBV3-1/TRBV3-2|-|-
CASSQGTSDTEAFF
TGTGCCAGCAGCCAAGGAACGAGTGACACTGAAGCTTTCTTT
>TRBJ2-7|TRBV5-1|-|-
CASSTTPSYEQYF
TGCGCCAGCAGCACGACACCCTCCTACGAGCAGTACTTC
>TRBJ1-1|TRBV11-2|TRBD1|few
CASSANRGQTEAFF
TGTGCCAGCAGCGCGAACAGGGGGCAAACTGAAGCTTTCTTT
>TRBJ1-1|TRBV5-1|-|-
CASSLLFSAGEAFF
TGCGCCAGCAGCTTGCTATTCTCTGCTGGTGAAGCTTTCTTT
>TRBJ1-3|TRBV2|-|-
CASRPGTLAGNTIYF
TGTGCCAGCAGGCCCGGGACACTAGCTGGAAACACCATATATTTT
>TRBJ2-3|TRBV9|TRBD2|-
CASSGEVERGSAKRTDTQYF
TGTGCCAGCAGCGGGGAGGTGGAGCGGGGGAGTGCGAAGCGCACAGATACGCAGTATTTT